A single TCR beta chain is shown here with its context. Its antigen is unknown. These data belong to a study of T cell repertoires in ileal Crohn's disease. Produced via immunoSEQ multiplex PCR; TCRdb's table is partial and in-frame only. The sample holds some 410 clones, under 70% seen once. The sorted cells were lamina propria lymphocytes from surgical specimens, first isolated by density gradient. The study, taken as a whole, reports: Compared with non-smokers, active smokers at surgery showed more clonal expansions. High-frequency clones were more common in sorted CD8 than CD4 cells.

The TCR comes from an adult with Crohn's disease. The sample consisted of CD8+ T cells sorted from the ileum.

In DNA form, the CDR3 reads TGTGCCAGCAGTCAAAGGGGGCGGTACCAAGAGACCCAGTACTTC. Amino acid sequence: CASSQRGRYQETQYF. This chain joins TRBV27 and TRBJ2-5; TRBD1 agrees at 7 bases. The CDR3 spans 15 residues. Losses at the gene ends were 5 bases for V and 0 bases for J; bases not matched to a gene: 6. Looked up from germline, CDR1 is MNHEY and CDR2 is SMNVEV (reference sequence).